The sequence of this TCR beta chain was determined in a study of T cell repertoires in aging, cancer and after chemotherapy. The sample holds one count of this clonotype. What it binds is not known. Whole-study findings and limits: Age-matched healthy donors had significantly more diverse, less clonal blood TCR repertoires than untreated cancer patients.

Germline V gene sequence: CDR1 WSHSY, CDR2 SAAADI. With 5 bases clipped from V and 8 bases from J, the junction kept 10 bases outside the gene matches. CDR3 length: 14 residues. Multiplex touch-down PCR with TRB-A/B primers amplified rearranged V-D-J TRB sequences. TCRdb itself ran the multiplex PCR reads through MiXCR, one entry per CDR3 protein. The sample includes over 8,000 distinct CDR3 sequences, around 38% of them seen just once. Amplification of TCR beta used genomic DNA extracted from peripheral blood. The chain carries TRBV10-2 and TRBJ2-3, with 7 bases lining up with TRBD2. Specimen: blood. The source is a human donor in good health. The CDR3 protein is CASSYQRGGSTQYF. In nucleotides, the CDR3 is TGCGCCAGCAGTTATCAGCGGGGCGGGAGTACGCAGTATTTT.